Listed below are T cell receptor beta chains from one sample, sequenced in a study of OX40 agonist ivuxolimab in advanced cancers. Sequenced by immunoSEQ multiplex PCR; TCRdb stores in-frame clones only, minus some. The sample shows approximately 90,000 clones, about 90% of them seen only once. The specimen was CD4+ or CD8+ T cells sorted from blood, collected in a trial of the OX40 agonist ivuxolimab. The receptors derive from an adult with an advanced solid tumor such as melanoma, head and neck, liver or kidney cancer. The conserved cysteine and the conserved F or W are not part of the CDR3 here. The D gene is left open where the match is weak.

cdr3_aa j_call d_call v_call
ASSQRGQGEETQY TRBJ2-5 TRBD1 TRBV7-2
ASSAPFSSYNEQF TRBJ2-1 - TRBV6-1
ASSIAFGNTEAF TRBJ1-1 - TRBV19
ASSLEGPYLDTEQY TRBJ2-7 - TRBV7-6
ATGTGGYT TRBJ1-2 - TRBV19
ASSSLRTNYGYT TRBJ1-2 - TRBV19
ASRTPRGTGGNLNQPQH TRBJ1-5 TRBD1 TRBV2
ASSQGSGRAAYEQY TRBJ2-7 TRBD2 TRBV4-2
SVEVGGGSNQPQH TRBJ1-5 - TRBV29-1
ASRLVSGASSYNEQF TRBJ2-1 TRBD2 TRBV7-2